This T cell receptor (beta chain) is drawn from a study of OX40 agonist ivuxolimab in advanced cancers. Concerning this clone itself: What it binds is unknown.

The table came from immunoSEQ multiplex PCR; TCRdb's copy has only in-frame clones and leaves some out. The sample carries tens of thousands of clones, 83% recorded once. V gave up 0 bases and J gave up 5 bases, with 14 bases separating them. Germline assignment: CDR1 LGHNA and CDR2 YSLEER. CDR3 length: 16 residues. Study conclusions and caveats: Among T cells, CD8+ cells averaged more expanded clones than CD4+ cells.

This chain connects TRBV4-3 to TRBJ1-5, with TRBD1 as a possible D gene (6 bases). The sample in question was CD4+ or CD8+ T cells sorted from blood, obtained in a trial of the OX40 agonist ivuxolimab. The source of this sequence is an adult with an advanced solid tumor such as melanoma, head and neck, liver or kidney cancer. In nucleotides, the CDR3 is TGCGCCAGCAGCCAAGATTTTCGGACAGAGTATCAGCCCCAGCATTTT. Translated, it gives CASSQDFRTEYQPQHF.